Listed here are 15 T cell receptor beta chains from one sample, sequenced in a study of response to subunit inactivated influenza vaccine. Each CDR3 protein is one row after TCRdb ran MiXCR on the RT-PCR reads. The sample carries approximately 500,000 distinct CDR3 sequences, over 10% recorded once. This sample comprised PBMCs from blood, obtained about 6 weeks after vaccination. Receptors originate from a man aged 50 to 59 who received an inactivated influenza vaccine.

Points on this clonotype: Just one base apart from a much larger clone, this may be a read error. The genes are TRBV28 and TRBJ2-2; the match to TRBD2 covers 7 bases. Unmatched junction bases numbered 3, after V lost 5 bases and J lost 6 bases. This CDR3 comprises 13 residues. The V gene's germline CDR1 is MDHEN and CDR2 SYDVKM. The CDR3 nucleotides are TGTGCCAGCAGTCCTCGGGGGGCCGGGGAGCTGTTTTTT. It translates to CASSPRGAGELFF.

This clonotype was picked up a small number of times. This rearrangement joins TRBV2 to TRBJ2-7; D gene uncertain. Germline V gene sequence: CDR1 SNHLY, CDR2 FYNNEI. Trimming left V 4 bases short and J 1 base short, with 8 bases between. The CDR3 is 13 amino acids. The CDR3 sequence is CASSASSSYEQYF. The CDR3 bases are TGTGCCAGCAGTGCCTCGAGTTCCTACGAGCAGTACTTC.

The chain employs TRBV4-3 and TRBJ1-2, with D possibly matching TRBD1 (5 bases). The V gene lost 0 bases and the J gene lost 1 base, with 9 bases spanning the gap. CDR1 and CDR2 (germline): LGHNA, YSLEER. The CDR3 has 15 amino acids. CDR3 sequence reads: CASSQDFQGNYGYTF. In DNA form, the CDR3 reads TGCGCCAGCAGCCAAGATTTTCAGGGTAACTATGGCTACACCTTC.

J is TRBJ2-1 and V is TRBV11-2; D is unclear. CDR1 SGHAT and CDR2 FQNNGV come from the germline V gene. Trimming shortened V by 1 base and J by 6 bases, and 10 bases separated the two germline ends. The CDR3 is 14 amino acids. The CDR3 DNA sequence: TGTGCCAGCAGCTTAGGCTCCCCGTCCAATGAGCAGTTCTTC. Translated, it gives CASSLGSPSNEQFF.

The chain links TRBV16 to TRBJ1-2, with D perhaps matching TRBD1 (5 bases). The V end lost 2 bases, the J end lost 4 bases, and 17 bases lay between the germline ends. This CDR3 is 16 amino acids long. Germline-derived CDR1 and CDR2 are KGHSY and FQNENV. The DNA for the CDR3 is TGTGCCAGCAGCCAACCCACAGGCTCGACCCCCTATGGCTACACCTTC. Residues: CASSQPTGSTPYGYTF.

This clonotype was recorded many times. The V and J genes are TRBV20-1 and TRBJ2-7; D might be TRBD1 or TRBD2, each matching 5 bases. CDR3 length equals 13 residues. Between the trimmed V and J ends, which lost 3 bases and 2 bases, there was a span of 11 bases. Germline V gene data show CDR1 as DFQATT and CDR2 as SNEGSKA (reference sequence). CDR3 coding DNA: TGCAGTGCTAGGGGGACGGTGGCCTACGAGCAGTACTTC. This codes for CSARGTVAYEQYF.

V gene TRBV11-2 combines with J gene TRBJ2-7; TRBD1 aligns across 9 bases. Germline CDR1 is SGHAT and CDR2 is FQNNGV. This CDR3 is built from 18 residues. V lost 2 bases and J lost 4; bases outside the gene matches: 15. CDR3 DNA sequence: TGTGCCAGCAGCTTAAGGGGCTCTCCGGGACAGGGCTCTTACGAGCAGTACTTC. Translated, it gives CASSLRGSPGQGSYEQYF.

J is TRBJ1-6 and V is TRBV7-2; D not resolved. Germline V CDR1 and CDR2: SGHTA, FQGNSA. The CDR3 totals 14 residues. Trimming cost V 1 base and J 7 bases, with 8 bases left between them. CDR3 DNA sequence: TGTGCCAGCAGCTTAGTGGAAAACAATTCACCCCTCCACTTT. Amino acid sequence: CASSLVENNSPLHF.

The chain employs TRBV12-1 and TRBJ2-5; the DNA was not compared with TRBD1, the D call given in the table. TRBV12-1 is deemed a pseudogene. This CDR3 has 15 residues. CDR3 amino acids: CASSTPAEPRETQYF. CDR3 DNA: TGTGCCAGCAGCACCCCCGCAGAGCCTCGGGAGACCCAGTACTTC.

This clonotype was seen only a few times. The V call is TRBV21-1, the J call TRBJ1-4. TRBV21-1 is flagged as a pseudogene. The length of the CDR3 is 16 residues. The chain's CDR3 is CASSKAAVTSNEKLFF. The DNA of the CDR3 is TGTGCCAGCAGCAAAGCGGCAGTGACCAGCAATGAAAAACTGTTTTTT.

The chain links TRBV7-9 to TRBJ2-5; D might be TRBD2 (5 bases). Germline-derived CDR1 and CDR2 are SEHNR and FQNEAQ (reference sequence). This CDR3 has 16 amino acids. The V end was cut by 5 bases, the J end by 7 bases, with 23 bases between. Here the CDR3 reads CASSMDSIPGLGTQYF. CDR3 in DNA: TGTGCCAGCAGCATGGACTCGATACCAGGTTTAGGGACCCAGTACTTC.

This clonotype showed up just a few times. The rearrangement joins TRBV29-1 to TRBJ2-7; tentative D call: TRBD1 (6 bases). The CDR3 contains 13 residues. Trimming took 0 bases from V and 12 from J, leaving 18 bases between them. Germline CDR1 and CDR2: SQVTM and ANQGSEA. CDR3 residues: CSVEDRKGVRMYF. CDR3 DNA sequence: TGCAGCGTTGAAGATCGAAAGGGGGTCCGTATGTACTTC.

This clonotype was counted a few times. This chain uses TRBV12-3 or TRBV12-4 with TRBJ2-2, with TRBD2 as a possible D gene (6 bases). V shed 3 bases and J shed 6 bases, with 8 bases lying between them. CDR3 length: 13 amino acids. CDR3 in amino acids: CASSFSGAGELFF. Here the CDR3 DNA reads TGTGCCAGCAGTTTTTCGGGGGCCGGGGAGCTGTTTTTT.

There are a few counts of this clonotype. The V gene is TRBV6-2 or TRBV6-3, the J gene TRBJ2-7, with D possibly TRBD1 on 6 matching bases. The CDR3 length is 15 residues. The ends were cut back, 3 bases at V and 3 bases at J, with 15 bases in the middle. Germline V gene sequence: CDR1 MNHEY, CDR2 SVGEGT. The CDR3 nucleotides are TGTGCCAGCAGTTATTACGGGACACCAAACTACGAGCAGTACTTC. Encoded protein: CASSYYGTPNYEQYF.

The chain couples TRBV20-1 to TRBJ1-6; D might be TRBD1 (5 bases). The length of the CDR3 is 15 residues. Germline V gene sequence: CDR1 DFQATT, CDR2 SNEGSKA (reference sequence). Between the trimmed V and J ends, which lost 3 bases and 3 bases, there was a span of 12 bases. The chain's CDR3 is CSASLRGLYNSPLHF. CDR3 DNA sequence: TGCAGTGCTAGTTTAAGGGGACTCTATAATTCACCCCTCCACTTT.